The 12 T cell receptor beta chains in this list originate from one sample, sequenced in a study of early T cells in non-severe SARS-CoV-2 infection. TCRdb reprocessed the 5' RACE reads via MiXCR and lists one record per CDR3 protein. The table records approximately 50,000 distinct CDR3 sequences, almost 9.5% of them present only once. Material: whole blood. The receptors were gathered from an adult who was a healthcare worker with PCR-confirmed SARS-CoV-2 infection or an uninfected control (not recorded which).

This clonotype has at least ten counts. The chain recombines TRBV6-2 or TRBV6-3 with TRBJ1-1; D is unresolved. V was shortened by 8 bases and J by 4 bases, with 14 bases between the two germline ends. This CDR3 has 13 amino acids. Germline lookup yields CDR1 MNHEY and CDR2 SVGEGT. CDR3 DNA: TGTGCCAGCGTACATCTTCCTTCCACTGAAGCTTTCTTT. Translating gives CASVHLPSTEAFF.

The chain is built from TRBV29-1 and TRBJ2-2, with D possibly TRBD1 on 6 matching bases. V shed 7 bases and J shed 7 bases, with 19 bases lying between them. This CDR3 is 14 amino acids long. Germline loops: CDR1 SQVTM, CDR2 ANQGSEA. The CDR3 region is CSARPTGLSGELFF. Written as DNA, the CDR3 is TGCAGCGCGAGACCTACAGGGCTCAGCGGGGAGCTGTTTTTT.

This clonotype was picked up a small number of times. The V and J genes are TRBV29-1 and TRBJ2-2; TRBD2 agrees at 7 bases. With 7 bases clipped from V and 2 bases from J, the junction kept 1 base outside the gene matches. The germline V gene has CDR1 SQVTM and CDR2 ANQGSEA. There are 12 residues in the CDR3. The CDR3 sequence: CSGEGNTGELFF. In DNA form, the CDR3 reads TGCAGCGGGGAGGGAAACACCGGGGAGCTGTTTTTT.

In this sample, this clonotype turned up many times. V usage is TRBV20-1 and J usage is TRBJ1-1; TRBD1 might be the D (5 bases). V was clipped by 1 base and J by 0 bases, with 6 bases between them. Looked up from germline, CDR1 is DFQATT and CDR2 is SNEGSKA (reference sequence). This CDR3 is 13 amino acids long. The CDR3: CSARAGVNTEAFF. Written as DNA, the CDR3 is TGCAGTGCTAGAGCGGGGGTGAACACTGAAGCTTTCTTT.

The chain joins TRBV4-2 to TRBJ2-1, with D perhaps TRBD1 (5 bases). The CDR3 is 15 residues long. CDR1 and CDR2 (germline): LGHNA, YNFKEQ. V was trimmed by 3 bases and J by 3 bases, leaving 12 bases between them. The CDR3 nucleotides are TGTGCCAGCAGCCAGGACAATTTCGTCTACAATGAGCAGTTCTTC. Translated: CASSQDNFVYNEQFF.

Ten or more counts support this clonotype. V and J are TRBV6-5 and TRBJ2-5; 9 bases are shared with TRBD1. The junction had 6 bases not matched to a gene; V was cut back by 5 bases and J by 5 bases. This CDR3 is 14 amino acids long. Per germline, CDR1 MNHEY and CDR2 SVGAGI. The CDR3 DNA follows: TGTGCCAGCAGTAGGGGACAGGGAGGCGAGACCCAGTACTTC. It translates to CASSRGQGGETQYF.

This clonotype was counted many times. The genes are TRBV28 and TRBJ2-7; D is ambiguous. The germline gives CDR1 MDHEN, CDR2 SYDVKM. Between the trimmed V and J ends, which lost 5 bases and 2 bases, there was a span of 10 bases. This CDR3 contains 13 residues. CDR3 sequence reads: CASSIDTPYEQYF. CDR3 DNA: TGTGCCAGCAGTATCGACACTCCCTACGAGCAGTACTTC.

This clonotype has only a few counts. No DNA is shown, since the ends of the CDR3 on it are uncertain; the CDR3 is the one TCRdb lists. The chain links TRBV5-1 to TRBJ2-2; TRBD1, as called in the table, went unchecked against the DNA. The CDR3 length equals 14 residues, ends included. Germline loops: CDR1 SGHRS, CDR2 YFSETQ. CDR3 in amino acids: CATSGQGLPGSCFF.

This clonotype was detected a few times. V usage is TRBV7-2 and J usage is TRBJ2-3; TRBD1 is a possible D gene (5 bases). Trimming pared 2 bases from V and 0 bases from J, leaving 9 bases between. CDR1 and CDR2 from the germline V gene are SGHTA and FQGNSA. The length of the CDR3 is 15 residues. The CDR3 region is CASSLRGVSTDTQYF. CDR3 DNA sequence: TGTGCCAGCAGCTTAAGGGGCGTAAGCACAGATACGCAGTATTTT.

The table lists this clonotype with many counts. The V and J genes are TRBV4-3 and TRBJ1-4, with TRBD1 as a possible D gene (6 bases). Trimming took off 0 bases at V and 6 bases at J, with 14 bases between the two ends. The length of the CDR3 is 16 residues. The germline CDR1 and CDR2 sequences are LGHNA and YSLEER. The CDR3: CASSQDPGTYHEKLFF. The CDR3 bases are TGCGCCAGCAGCCAAGATCCTGGGACATACCATGAAAAACTGTTTTTT.

At least ten counts were recorded for this clonotype. V gene TRBV6-5 combines with J gene TRBJ2-1, with D possibly TRBD2 on 6 matching bases. Germline CDR1 MNHEY, CDR2 SVGAGI. With 7 bases removed from V and 5 bases from J, the gap between germline ends came to 18 bases. This CDR3 contains 15 residues. Here the CDR3 DNA reads TGTGCCAGCACAACCGATGGACTAACTAACAATGAGCAGTTCTTC. It yields the protein CASTTDGLTNNEQFF.

This clonotype was counted at least ten times. The chain has TRBV20-1 and TRBJ2-2, with 11 positions matching TRBD2. Losses at the gene ends were 6 bases for V and 7 bases for J; bases not matched to a gene: 7. There are 14 residues in the CDR3. Germline V gene lookup returns CDR1 DFQATT and CDR2 SNEGSKA (reference sequence). CDR3 protein: CSAANSGRGGELFF. The CDR3, as DNA: TGCAGTGCCGCAAATAGCGGGAGGGGCGGGGAGCTGTTTTTT.